The 14 T cell receptor beta chains presented below share a single source sample, sequenced in a study of blood T cell repertoires in COVID-19. Sequencing was performed with immunoSEQ multiplex PCR; in TCRdb, only in-frame clones are kept and a portion is missing. The table lists about 48,000 clones, around 86% of them singletons, with less than 3% in the top ten. Sequencing used peripheral blood. Every receptor here comes from a woman older than 75 with COVID-19, enrolled during active disease.

The chain has TRBV7-8 and TRBJ1-1, with D unresolved. With 2 bases removed from V and 1 base from J, the gap between germline ends came to 5 bases. The CDR3 spans 13 residues. Looked up from germline, CDR1 is SGHVS and CDR2 is FQNEAQ. CDR3: CASSLTSNTEAFF. The DNA of the CDR3 is TGTGCCAGCAGCTTAACATCGAACACTGAAGCTTTCTTT.

The chain couples TRBV9 to TRBJ1-2, with 7 positions matching TRBD1. Germline CDR1 and CDR2: SGDLS and YYNGEE. The CDR3 is 14 amino acids. Unmatched junction bases numbered 5, after V lost 3 bases and J lost 3 bases. The CDR3 is CASSATGADYGYTF. The CDR3 coding sequence is TGTGCCAGCAGCGCCACAGGGGCGGACTATGGCTACACCTTC. The whole variable domain, filled in from reference TRBV9 and TRBJ1-2, reads DSGVTQTPKHLITATGQRVTLRCSPRSGDLSVYWYQQSLDQGLQFLIQYYNGEERAKGNILERFSAQQFPDLHSELNLSSLELGDSALYFCASSATGADYGYTFGSGTRLTVV.

The rearrangement links TRBV5-1 to TRBJ2-1, with TRBD2 matching 9 bases. Looked up from germline, CDR1 is SGHRS and CDR2 is YFSETQ. Unmatched junction bases numbered 18, after V lost 0 bases and J lost 2 bases. There are 21 residues in the CDR3. CDR3 in DNA: TGCGCCAGCAGCTTGGAATCTTCTAGCGGGACCAGGAGAAGACCCTACAATGAGCAGTTCTTC. Translating it yields CASSLESSSGTRRRPYNEQFF. The variable domain in full, with the rest retrieved from reference TRBV5-1 and TRBJ2-1, is KAGVTQTPRYLIKTRGQQVTLSCSPISGHRSVSWYQQTPGQGLQFLFEYFSETQRNKGNFPGRFSGRQFSNSRSEMNVSTLELGDSALYLCASSLESSSGTRRRPYNEQFFGPGTRLTVL.

The chain couples TRBV2 to TRBJ2-5; 7 positions match TRBD2. This CDR3 is 16 amino acids long. J gave up 4 bases and V 6 bases, and 14 bases lay outside the gene matches. The germline V gene has CDR1 SNHLY and CDR2 FYNNEI. The CDR3 sequence is CASRTRVGGPGETQYF. CDR3 coding DNA: TGTGCCAGCAGAACTCGGGTGGGAGGGCCCGGAGAGACCCAGTACTTC. Full variable domain (outside the CDR3, taken from reference TRBV2 and TRBJ2-5): EPEVTQTPSHQVTQMGQEVILRCVPISNHLYFYWYRQILGQKVEFLVSFYNNEISEKSEIFDDQFSVERPDGSNFTLKIRSTKLEDSAMYFCASRTRVGGPGETQYFGPGTRLLVL.

The chain has TRBV6-5 and TRBJ2-7; 7 nucleotides align to TRBD2. V lost 4 bases, J lost 0 bases, and 6 bases stayed unmatched. Germline-derived CDR1 and CDR2 are MNHEY and SVGAGI. The CDR3 is 15 residues long. The CDR3 DNA follows: TGTGCCAGCAGTTGGTCCGGCGGGAGCTCCTACGAGCAGTACTTC. This translates into CASSWSGGSSYEQYF.

In its sample, this clone was seen a few times. The chain couples TRBV6-5 to TRBJ2-7, with a possible D match to TRBD2 (5 bases). CDR1 is MNHEY, CDR2 SVGAGI, per germline. V was clipped by 8 bases and J by 3 bases, with 20 bases between them. This CDR3 region has 15 residues. In DNA, the CDR3 is TGTGCCAGCCGTCGGGTGGCAGTCGGGAACTACGAGCAGTACTTC. Translating it yields CASRRVAVGNYEQYF.

This chain joins TRBV2 and TRBJ1-6; 7 positions agree with TRBD1. With 8 bases clipped from V and 8 bases from J, the junction kept 9 bases outside the gene matches. Germline CDR1 and CDR2: SNHLY and FYNNEI. The CDR3 is 14 residues long. CDR3 residues: CASWVRTGYSPLHF. The DNA of the CDR3 is TGTGCCAGCTGGGTTCGGACAGGCTATTCACCCCTCCACTTT.

V and J are TRBV18 and TRBJ2-1; 7 bases match TRBD1. J lost 9 bases, V lost 3 bases, and 11 bases had no gene match. Germline lookup yields CDR1 KGHSH and CDR2 LQKENI. This CDR3 region has 15 residues. The CDR3 DNA is TGTGCCAGCTCACCGGGACAGCTATTTGGGGGTGAGCAGTTCTTC. Translated, it gives CASSPGQLFGGEQFF.

V gene TRBV28 combines with J gene TRBJ2-7; D is perhaps TRBD2 (6 bases). This CDR3 comprises 16 residues. Germline CDR1 MDHEN, CDR2 SYDVKM. V shed 6 bases and J shed 2 bases, with 20 bases lying between them. The CDR3 loop is CASSSPTGTLTYEQYF. CDR3 nucleotides: TGTGCCAGCAGCTCCCCCACCGGGACTCTAACCTACGAGCAGTACTTC.

The chain couples TRBV5-8 to TRBJ2-3, with TRBD2 identical over 8 bases. Unmatched junction bases numbered 9, after V lost 0 bases and J lost 0 bases. Germline loops: CDR1 SGHTS, CDR2 YDEGEE. There are 18 residues in the CDR3. Here the CDR3 DNA reads TGTGCCAGCAGCTTGGAGGGCCTAGCGGGCCATAGCACAGATACGCAGTATTTT. It specifies CASSLEGLAGHSTDTQYF. The full variable domain, completed using reference TRBV5-8 and TRBJ2-3, is EAGVTQSPTHLIKTRGQQATLRCSPISGHTSVYWYQQALGLGLQFLLWYDEGEERNRGNFPPRFSGRQFPNYSSELNVNALELEDSALYLCASSLEGLAGHSTDTQYFGPGTRLTVL.

The rearrangement uses TRBV2 and TRBJ1-2; D is uncertain. With 3 bases removed from V and 2 bases from J, the gap between germline ends came to 7 bases. Germline V gene sequence: CDR1 SNHLY, CDR2 FYNNEI. The CDR3 contains 13 residues. CDR3 coding DNA: TGTGCCAGCAGTGAGGAGGGAAACTATGGCTACACCTTC. Translated, it gives CASSEEGNYGYTF.

The chain recombines TRBV27 with TRBJ2-4; TRBD1 is a possible D gene (6 bases). Germline CDR1 is MNHEY and CDR2 is SMNVEV (reference sequence). The CDR3 contains 15 residues. Trimming removed 2 bases from V and 0 bases from J, with 8 bases in between. This chain's CDR3 is CASSLQGKAKNIQYF. The CDR3 DNA sequence: TGTGCCAGCAGTTTACAGGGGAAAGCCAAAAACATTCAGTACTTC.

The count of this clone is one. J is TRBJ1-5 and V is TRBV5-6; D ambiguous. Trimming took off 1 base at V and 1 base at J, with 21 bases between the two ends. The germline gives CDR1 SGHDT, CDR2 YYEEEE. The CDR3 spans 19 residues. The CDR3 loop is CASSLYLGLRGTSNQPQHF. The DNA of the CDR3 is TGTGCCAGCAGCTTGTACCTAGGCTTGCGGGGAACGAGCAATCAGCCCCAGCATTTT.

The genes are TRBV11-3 and TRBJ2-1; D is uncertain. The CDR3 runs 13 residues. Trimming shortened V by 5 bases and J by 7 bases, and 12 bases separated the two germline ends. Germline CDR1 SGHNT, CDR2 YENEEA. This CDR3 reads CASSPEDRNEQFF. The CDR3, as DNA: TGTGCCAGCAGCCCAGAGGATCGGAATGAGCAGTTCTTC.